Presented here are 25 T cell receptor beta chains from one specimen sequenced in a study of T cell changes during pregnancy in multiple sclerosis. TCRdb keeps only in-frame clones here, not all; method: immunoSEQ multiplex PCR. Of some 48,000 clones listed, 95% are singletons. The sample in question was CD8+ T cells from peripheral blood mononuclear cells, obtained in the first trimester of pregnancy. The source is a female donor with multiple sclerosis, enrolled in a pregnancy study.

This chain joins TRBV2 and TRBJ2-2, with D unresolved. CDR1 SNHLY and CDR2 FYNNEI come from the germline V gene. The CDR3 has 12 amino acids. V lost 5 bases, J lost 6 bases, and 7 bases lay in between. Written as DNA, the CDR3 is TGTGCCAGCAGTCGGGTGGCCGGGGAGCTGTTTTTT. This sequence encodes CASSRVAGELFF.

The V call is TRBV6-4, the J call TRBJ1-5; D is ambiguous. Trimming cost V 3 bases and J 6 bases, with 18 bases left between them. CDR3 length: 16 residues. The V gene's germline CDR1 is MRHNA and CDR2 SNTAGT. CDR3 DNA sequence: TGTGCCAGCAGTGATTGTCGAGGATTGTTCTGTCAGCCCCAGCATTTT. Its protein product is CASSDCRGLFCQPQHF.

In DNA form, the CDR3 reads TGTGCCAGCAGTTTCACGGGGTACGAGCAGTACTTC. Translated: CASSFTGYEQYF. This chain uses TRBV28 with TRBJ2-7; tentative D call: TRBD2 (5 bases). The V gene lost 3 bases and the J gene lost 4 bases, with 7 bases spanning the gap. The CDR3 is 12 amino acids. Germline-derived CDR1 and CDR2 are MDHEN and SYDVKM.

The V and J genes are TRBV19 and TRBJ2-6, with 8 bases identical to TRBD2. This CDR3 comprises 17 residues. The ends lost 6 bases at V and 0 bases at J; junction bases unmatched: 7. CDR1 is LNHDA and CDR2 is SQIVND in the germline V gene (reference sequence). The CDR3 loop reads CASSGLAAVSGANVLTF. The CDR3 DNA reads TGTGCCAGTAGCGGACTAGCAGCCGTCTCTGGGGCCAACGTCCTGACTTTC.

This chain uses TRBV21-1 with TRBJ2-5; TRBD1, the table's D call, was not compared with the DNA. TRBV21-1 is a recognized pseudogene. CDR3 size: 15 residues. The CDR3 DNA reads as TGTGCCAGCAGCCCCCGACAGGTTGAGCAAGAGACCCAGTACTTC. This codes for CASSPRQVEQETQYF.

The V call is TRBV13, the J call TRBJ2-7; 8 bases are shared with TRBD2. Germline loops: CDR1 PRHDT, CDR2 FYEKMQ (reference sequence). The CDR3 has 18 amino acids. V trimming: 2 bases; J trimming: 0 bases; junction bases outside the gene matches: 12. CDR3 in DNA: TGTGCCAGCAGCTTATTCCTCGGGGGGGCCCGGAGCTCCTACGAGCAGTACTTC. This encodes CASSLFLGGARSSYEQYF.

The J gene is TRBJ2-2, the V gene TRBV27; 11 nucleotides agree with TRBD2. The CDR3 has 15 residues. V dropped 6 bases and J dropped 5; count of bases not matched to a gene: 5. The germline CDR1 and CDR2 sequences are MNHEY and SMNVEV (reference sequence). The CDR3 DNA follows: TGTGCCAGCAGCCCGGCTAGCGGGAGGACCGGGGAGCTGTTTTTT. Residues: CASSPASGRTGELFF.

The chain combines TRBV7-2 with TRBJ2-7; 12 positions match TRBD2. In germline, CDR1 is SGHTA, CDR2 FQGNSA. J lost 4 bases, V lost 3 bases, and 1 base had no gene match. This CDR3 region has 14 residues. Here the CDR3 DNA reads TGTGCCAGCAGCTTCACTAGCGGGAGGTACGAGCAGTACTTC. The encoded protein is CASSFTSGRYEQYF.

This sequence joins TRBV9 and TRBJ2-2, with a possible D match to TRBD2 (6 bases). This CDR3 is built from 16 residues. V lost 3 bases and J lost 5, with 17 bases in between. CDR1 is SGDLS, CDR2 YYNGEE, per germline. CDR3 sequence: CASSASFSGRTGELFF. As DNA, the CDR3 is TGTGCCAGCAGCGCATCCTTTTCGGGGAGGACCGGGGAGCTGTTTTTT. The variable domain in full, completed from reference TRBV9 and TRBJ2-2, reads DSGVTQTPKHLITATGQRVTLRCSPRSGDLSVYWYQQSLDQGLQFLIQYYNGEERAKGNILERFSAQQFPDLHSELNLSSLELGDSALYFCASSASFSGRTGELFFGEGSRLTVL.

The CDR3 DNA is TGTGCCAGCAGCGACTCCGCGGGTACACCCTACAATGAGCAGTTCTTC. It translates to CASSDSAGTPYNEQFF. The gene calls are TRBV9 and TRBJ2-1; perhaps TRBD2 as D (5 bases). Deletions cut 3 bases from V and 2 bases from J, with 15 bases between. CDR1 and CDR2 (germline): SGDLS, YYNGEE. The length of the CDR3 is 16 residues.

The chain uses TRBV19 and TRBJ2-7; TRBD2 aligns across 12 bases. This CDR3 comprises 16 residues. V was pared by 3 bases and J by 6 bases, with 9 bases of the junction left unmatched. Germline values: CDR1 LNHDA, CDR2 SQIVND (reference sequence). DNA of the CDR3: TGTGCCAGTAGTATTTCACTCGGACTAGCGGGAAGCGAGCAGTACTTC. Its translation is CASSISLGLAGSEQYF.

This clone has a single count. CDR3 sequence reads: CSVEGWGRGTYEQYF. The DNA for the CDR3 is TGCAGCGTTGAGGGCTGGGGCAGGGGGACCTACGAGCAGTACTTC. The chain links TRBV29-1 to TRBJ2-7; TRBD1 agrees at 7 bases. The V segment lost 3 bases and the J segment 2 bases; nucleotides outside the gene matches: 10. CDR3 length equals 15 residues. Germline values: CDR1 SQVTM, CDR2 ANQGSEA.

CDR3 in DNA: TGTGCCACCAGCAGAGACTCTTTCTCGAACACTGAAGCTTTCTTT. It is translated as CATSRDSFSNTEAFF. The V gene is TRBV15, the J gene TRBJ1-1; no clear D gene. Trimming took off 0 bases at V and 1 base at J, with 9 bases between the two ends. CDR3 size: 15 residues. The germline CDR1 and CDR2 sequences are LNHNV and YYDKDF (reference sequence).

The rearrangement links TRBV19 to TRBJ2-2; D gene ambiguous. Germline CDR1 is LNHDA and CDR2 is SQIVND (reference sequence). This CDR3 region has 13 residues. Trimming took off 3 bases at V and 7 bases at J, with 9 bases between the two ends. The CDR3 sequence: CASSILAGGELFF. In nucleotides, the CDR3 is TGTGCCAGTAGTATTTTGGCTGGCGGGGAGCTGTTTTTT.

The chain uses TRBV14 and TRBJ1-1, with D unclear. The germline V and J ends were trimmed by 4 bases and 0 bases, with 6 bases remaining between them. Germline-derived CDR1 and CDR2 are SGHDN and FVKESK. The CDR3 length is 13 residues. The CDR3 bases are TGTGCCAGCAGCCCAATGTTGAACACTGAAGCTTTCTTT. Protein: CASSPMLNTEAFF.

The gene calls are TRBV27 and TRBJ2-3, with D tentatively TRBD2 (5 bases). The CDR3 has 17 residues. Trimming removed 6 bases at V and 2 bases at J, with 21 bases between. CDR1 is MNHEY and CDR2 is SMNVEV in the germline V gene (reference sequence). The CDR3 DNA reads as TGTGCCAGCAGCCTGGGTGGGGTGGGAGAATCCACAGATACGCAGTATTTT. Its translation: CASSLGGVGESTDTQYF.

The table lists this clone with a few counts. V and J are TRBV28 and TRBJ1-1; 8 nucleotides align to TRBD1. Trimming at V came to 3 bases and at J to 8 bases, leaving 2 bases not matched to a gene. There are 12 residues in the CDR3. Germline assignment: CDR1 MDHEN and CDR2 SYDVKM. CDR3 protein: CASSFRDREAFF. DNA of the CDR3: TGTGCCAGCAGTTTCCGGGACAGGGAAGCTTTCTTT. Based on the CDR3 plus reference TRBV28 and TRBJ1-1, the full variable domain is DVKVTQSSRYLVKRTGEKVFLECVQDMDHENMFWYRQDPGLGLRLIYFSYDVKMKEKGDIPEGYSVSREKKERFSLILESASTNQTSMYLCASSFRDREAFFGQGTRLTVV.

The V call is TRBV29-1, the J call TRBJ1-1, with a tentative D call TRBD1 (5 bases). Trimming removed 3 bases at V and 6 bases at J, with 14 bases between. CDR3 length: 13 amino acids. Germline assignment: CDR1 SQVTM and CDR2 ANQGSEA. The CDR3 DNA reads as TGCAGCGTTGAGGAGGGACGGAGGCCTGAAGCTTTCTTT. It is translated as CSVEEGRRPEAFF.

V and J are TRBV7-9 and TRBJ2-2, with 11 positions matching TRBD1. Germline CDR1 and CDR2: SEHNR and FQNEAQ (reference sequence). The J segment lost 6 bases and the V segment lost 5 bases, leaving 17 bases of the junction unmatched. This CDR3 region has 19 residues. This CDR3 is CASSPTPGTGGQGAGELFF. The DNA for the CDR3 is TGTGCCAGCAGCCCCACCCCCGGGACAGGGGGGCAAGGGGCCGGGGAGCTGTTTTTT.

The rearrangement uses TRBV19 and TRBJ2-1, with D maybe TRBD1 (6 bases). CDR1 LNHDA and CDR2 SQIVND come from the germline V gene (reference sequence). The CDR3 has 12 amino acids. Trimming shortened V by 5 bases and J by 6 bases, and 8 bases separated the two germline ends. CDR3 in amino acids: CASSQGSNEQFF. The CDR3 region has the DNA TGTGCCAGTAGTCAGGGGAGCAATGAGCAGTTCTTC.

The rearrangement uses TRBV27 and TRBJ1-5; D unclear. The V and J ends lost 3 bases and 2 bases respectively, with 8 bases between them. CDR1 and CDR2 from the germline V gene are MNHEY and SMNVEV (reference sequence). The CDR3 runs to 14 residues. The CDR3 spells CASSFGVGNQPQHF. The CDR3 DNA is TGTGCCAGCAGTTTCGGGGTGGGCAATCAGCCCCAGCATTTT.

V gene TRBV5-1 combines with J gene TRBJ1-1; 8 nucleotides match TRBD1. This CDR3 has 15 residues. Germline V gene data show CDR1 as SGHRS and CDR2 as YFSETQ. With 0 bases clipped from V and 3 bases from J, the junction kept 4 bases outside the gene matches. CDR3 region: CASSLGQGAYTEAFF. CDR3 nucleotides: TGCGCCAGCAGCTTGGGGCAGGGGGCTTACACTGAAGCTTTCTTT.

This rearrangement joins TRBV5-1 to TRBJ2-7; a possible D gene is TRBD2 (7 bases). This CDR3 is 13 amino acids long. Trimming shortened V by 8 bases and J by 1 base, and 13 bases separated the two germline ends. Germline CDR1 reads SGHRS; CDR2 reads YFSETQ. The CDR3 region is CASGEGGSYEQYF. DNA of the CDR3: TGCGCCAGTGGGGAGGGGGGATCCTACGAGCAGTACTTC. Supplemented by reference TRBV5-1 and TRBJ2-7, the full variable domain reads KAGVTQTPRYLIKTRGQQVTLSCSPISGHRSVSWYQQTPGQGLQFLFEYFSETQRNKGNFPGRFSGRQFSNSRSEMNVSTLELGDSALYLCASGEGGSYEQYFGPGTRLTVT.

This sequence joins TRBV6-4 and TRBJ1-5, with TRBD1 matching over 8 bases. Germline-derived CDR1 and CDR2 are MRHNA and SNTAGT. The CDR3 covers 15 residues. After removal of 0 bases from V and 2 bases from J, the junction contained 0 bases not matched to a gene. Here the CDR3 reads CASSDSTGGNQPQHF. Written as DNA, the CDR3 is TGTGCCAGCAGTGACTCGACAGGGGGCAATCAGCCCCAGCATTTT.

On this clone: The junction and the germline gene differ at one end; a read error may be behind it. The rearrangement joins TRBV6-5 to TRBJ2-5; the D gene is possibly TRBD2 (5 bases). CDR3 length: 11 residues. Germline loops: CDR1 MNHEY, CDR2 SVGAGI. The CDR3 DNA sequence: TGTGCCAGCAGTTATGGGGAGAGCCAGTACTTC. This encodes CASSYGESQYF.